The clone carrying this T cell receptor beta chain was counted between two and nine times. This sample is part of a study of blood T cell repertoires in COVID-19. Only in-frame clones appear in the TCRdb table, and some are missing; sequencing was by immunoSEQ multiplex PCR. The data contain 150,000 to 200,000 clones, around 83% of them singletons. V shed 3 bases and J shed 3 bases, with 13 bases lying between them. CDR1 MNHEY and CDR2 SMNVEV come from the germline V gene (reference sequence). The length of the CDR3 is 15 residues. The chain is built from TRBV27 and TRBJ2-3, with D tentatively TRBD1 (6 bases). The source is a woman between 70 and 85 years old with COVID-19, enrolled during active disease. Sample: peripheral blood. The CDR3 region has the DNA TGTGCCAGCAGTTTTATGGACAGAGAGACAGATACGCAGTATTTT. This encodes CASSFMDRETDTQYF.